The 26 T cell receptor beta chains below were found in one sample sequenced in a study of Tregs in tolerant kidney transplant recipients. Sequencing used immunoSEQ multiplex PCR; TCRdb keeps in-frame clones, though not all of them. Among roughly 10,000 clones listed, 91% were seen once. Their antigens remain unidentified. This sample comprised Tregs from blood cultured with allogeneic cells, obtained before the transplant. Receptor source: a human patient who received a combined kidney and bone marrow transplant.

The rearrangement links TRBV19 to TRBJ2-7, with D perhaps TRBD1 (6 bases). Trimming stripped 10 bases from V and 2 bases from J, with 12 bases between. The CDR3 consists of 12 residues. Per germline, CDR1 LNHDA and CDR2 SQIVND (reference sequence). The CDR3: CATMDSTYEQYF. The CDR3 coding sequence is TGTGCCACCATGGACAGTACCTACGAGCAGTACTTC.

The chain has TRBV19 and TRBJ2-6; no reliable D call. The CDR3 is 15 residues long. V was shortened by 3 bases and J by 0 bases, with 6 bases between the two germline ends. The germline V gene has CDR1 LNHDA and CDR2 SQIVND (reference sequence). The CDR3 coding sequence is TGTGCCAGTAGTATTATTCGCTCTGGGGCCAACGTCCTGACTTTC. This gives the protein CASSIIRSGANVLTF. The full variable domain, completed using reference TRBV19 and TRBJ2-6, is DGGITQSPKYLFRKEGQNVTLSCEQNLNHDAMYWYRQDPGQGLRLIYYSQIVNDFQKGDIAEGYSVSREKKESFPLTVTSAQKNPTAFYLCASSIIRSGANVLTFGAGSRLTVL.

The CDR3 sequence is CASSYIPGQANFDYTF. In DNA, the CDR3 is TGTGCCAGCAGCTATATACCGGGACAGGCCAATTTTGACTACACCTTC. The rearrangement links TRBV5-8 to TRBJ1-2, with 8 positions matching TRBD1. This CDR3 spans 16 amino acids. The V gene's germline CDR1 is SGHTS and CDR2 YDEGEE. J was trimmed by 10 bases and V by 3 bases; bases with no gene match: 17. Drawing the rest from reference TRBV5-8 and TRBJ1-2, the complete variable domain is EAGVTQSPTHLIKTRGQQATLRCSPISGHTSVYWYQQALGLGLQFLLWYDEGEERNRGNFPPRFSGRQFPNYSSELNVNALELEDSALYLCASSYIPGQANFDYTFGSGTRLTVV.

The chain combines TRBV5-1 with TRBJ2-5, with 11 bases fitting TRBD2. From germline, CDR1 is SGHRS and CDR2 YFSETQ. Germline trimming cut 2 bases from V and 1 base from J; bases unmatched to any gene: 4. The CDR3 has 16 residues. The CDR3 reads CASSFGTSGFQETQYF. In DNA form, the CDR3 reads TGCGCCAGCAGCTTCGGGACTAGCGGTTTCCAAGAGACCCAGTACTTC.

V and J are TRBV7-8 and TRBJ2-7; 10 bases line up with TRBD2. CDR3 size: 17 residues. Germline loops: CDR1 SGHVS, CDR2 FQNEAQ. After removal of 4 bases from V and 0 bases from J, the junction contained 9 bases not matched to a gene. CDR3 DNA: TGTGCCAGCAGCTCAATCTTAGCGGGAGGATTCTCCTACGAGCAGTACTTC. It translates to CASSSILAGGFSYEQYF.

The gene calls are TRBV29-1 and TRBJ1-2, with 8 bases identical to TRBD1. Per germline, CDR1 SQVTM and CDR2 ANQGSEA. This CDR3 has 15 residues. J was trimmed by 4 bases and V by 3 bases; bases with no gene match: 10. The CDR3 region has the DNA TGCAGCGTTGATCCAGCACAGGGGGGCTCCTATGGCTACACCTTC. It translates to CSVDPAQGGSYGYTF.

V gene TRBV28 combines with J gene TRBJ1-2; no clear D. This CDR3 contains 12 residues. V was pared by 3 bases and J by 7 bases, with 9 bases between. Per the germline V gene, CDR1 is MDHEN and CDR2 is SYDVKM. CDR3: CASSLQNRGYTF. As DNA, the CDR3 is TGTGCCAGCAGTTTGCAGAATCGTGGCTACACCTTC.

CDR3 loop: CASSLAGSTYNEQFF. The CDR3 DNA reads as TGCGCCAGCAGCTTGGCGGGGAGCACCTACAATGAGCAGTTCTTC. This rearrangement joins TRBV5-1 to TRBJ2-1, with D possibly being TRBD2 (5 bases). The CDR3 sequence is 15 residues long. The germline V gene encodes CDR1 SGHRS and CDR2 YFSETQ. Trimming cost V 0 bases and J 2 bases, with 9 bases left between them.

The rearrangement links TRBV19 to TRBJ1-5; TRBD1 agrees at 7 bases. In germline, CDR1 is LNHDA, CDR2 SQIVND (reference sequence). Unmatched junction bases numbered 13, after V lost 4 bases and J lost 7 bases. The CDR3 totals 16 residues. The CDR3 bases are TGTGCCAGTAGTAGTTTAAGGGCAGGGGGAGACCAGCCCCAGCATTTT. Encoded protein: CASSSLRAGGDQPQHF.

The chain links TRBV5-8 to TRBJ1-2, with D possibly TRBD1 on 5 matching bases. This CDR3 spans 13 amino acids. Germline loops: CDR1 SGHTS, CDR2 YDEGEE. V lost 4 bases to trimming and J lost 5 bases, with 12 bases between them. The CDR3 sequence: CASSRSRGYGYTF. DNA for the CDR3: TGTGCCAGCAGCAGATCCCGGGGGTATGGCTACACCTTC.

V and J are TRBV15 and TRBJ2-1; 13 bases fit TRBD2. The CDR3 is 17 residues long. The V and J ends lost 4 bases and 5 bases, in that order; junction bases with no gene match: 8. Germline lookup yields CDR1 LNHNV and CDR2 YYDKDF (reference sequence). CDR3 sequence reads: CATSITGLAGSNNEQFF. The CDR3, as DNA: TGTGCCACCAGCATTACGGGACTAGCGGGATCAAACAATGAGCAGTTCTTC. The whole variable domain, remainder taken from reference TRBV15 and TRBJ2-1, is DAMVIQNPRYQVTQFGKPVTLSCSQTLNHNVMYWYQQKSSQAPKLLFHYYDKDFNNEADTPDNFQSRRPNTSFCFLDIRSPGLGDTAMYLCATSITGLAGSNNEQFFGPGTRLTVL.

The chain is built from TRBV7-2 and TRBJ2-7, with TRBD2 as a possible D gene (7 bases). The length of the CDR3 is 15 residues. Germline V gives CDR1 SGHTA, CDR2 FQGNSA. V lost 3 bases and J 0 bases, leaving 12 bases between the germline ends. Here the CDR3 DNA reads TGTGCCAGCAGCTTCCTGGGAGGGGGCTCCTACGAGCAGTACTTC. It yields the protein CASSFLGGGSYEQYF.

For the CDR3, the DNA is TGTGCCAGCAGCTTTCCCCTACCTAGCACAGATACGCAGTATTTT. It yields the protein CASSFPLPSTDTQYF. The V and J genes are TRBV5-4 and TRBJ2-3, with no clear D. V was cut by 2 bases and J by 0 bases, with 10 bases left in between. The germline V gene encodes CDR1 SGHNT and CDR2 YYREEE (reference sequence). The CDR3 has 15 residues.

This clone was seen a single time. This rearrangement joins TRBV11-2 to TRBJ2-7, with a tentative D call TRBD1 (5 bases). This CDR3 region has 14 residues. Germline values: CDR1 SGHAT, CDR2 FQNNGV. V lost 5 bases and J lost 3, with 14 bases in between. The CDR3 protein is CASSQTVRFYEQYF. Here the CDR3 DNA reads TGTGCCAGCAGCCAGACAGTTCGATTCTACGAGCAGTACTTC.

The rearrangement uses TRBV12-5 and TRBJ1-5; no definite D call. The V gene's germline CDR1 is LGHNT and CDR2 FRNRAP. The CDR3 totals 11 residues. V was pared by 3 bases and J by 3 bases, with 0 bases between. Here the CDR3 DNA reads TGTGCTAGTGGTTTCAATCAGCCCCAGCATTTT. This codes for CASGFNQPQHF.

The chain combines TRBV27 with TRBJ1-6; no definite D call. The CDR3 loop spans 18 amino acids. Looked up from germline, CDR1 is MNHEY and CDR2 is SMNVEV (reference sequence). The V end lost 3 bases, the J end lost 5 bases, and 20 bases lay between the germline ends. CDR3 protein: CASSLLGLQHPNNSPLHF. The CDR3 nucleotides read TGTGCCAGCAGTTTGCTGGGTCTCCAACATCCCAATAATTCACCCCTCCACTTT.

The rearrangement uses TRBV5-1 and TRBJ2-1; unclear D gene. The V end was cut by 4 bases, the J end by 6 bases, with 26 bases between. In germline, CDR1 is SGHRS, CDR2 YFSETQ. The CDR3 loop spans 18 amino acids. The CDR3: CASSLGWGLALTSNEQFF. As DNA, the CDR3 is TGCGCCAGCAGCCTGGGGTGGGGATTGGCCTTAACTTCCAATGAGCAGTTCTTC.

The CDR3: CASSKGMQASGANVLTF. CDR3 coding DNA: TGTGCCAGCAGCAAAGGAATGCAGGCGTCTGGGGCCAACGTCCTGACTTTC. This chain links TRBV21-1 with TRBJ2-6; the table's D call, TRBD1, was not checked against the DNA. TRBV21-1 constitutes a pseudogene. CDR3 size: 17 residues.

The chain uses TRBV5-1 and TRBJ2-1; D unclear. This CDR3 region has 13 residues. The V end was cut by 4 bases, the J end by 7 bases, with 12 bases between. Per germline, CDR1 SGHRS and CDR2 YFSETQ. CDR3 sequence reads: CASSPPAKNEQFF. CDR3 bases: TGCGCCAGCAGCCCCCCCGCCAAGAATGAGCAGTTCTTC. Full variable domain (outside the CDR3, taken from reference TRBV5-1 and TRBJ2-1): KAGVTQTPRYLIKTRGQQVTLSCSPISGHRSVSWYQQTPGQGLQFLFEYFSETQRNKGNFPGRFSGRQFSNSRSEMNVSTLELGDSALYLCASSPPAKNEQFFGPGTRLTVL.

The chain employs TRBV18 and TRBJ2-7, with a weak D call TRBD1 (5 bases). From germline, CDR1 is KGHSH and CDR2 LQKENI. This CDR3 spans 14 amino acids. V was shortened by 0 bases and J by 2 bases, with 8 bases between the two germline ends. The chain's CDR3 is CASSPPKGTYEQYF. The CDR3 DNA follows: TGTGCCAGCTCACCACCGAAGGGGACCTACGAGCAGTACTTC.

This clone was detected only once. The chain couples TRBV5-1 to TRBJ2-7; D remains ambiguous. The germline gives CDR1 SGHRS, CDR2 YFSETQ. Trimming took off 4 bases at V and 6 bases at J, with 11 bases between the two ends. This CDR3 region has 12 residues. In DNA form, the CDR3 reads TGCGCCAGCAGCACTCATATGGGCGAGCAGTACTTC. Its protein is CASSTHMGEQYF.

This clone was seen a single time. This chain links TRBV4-2 with TRBJ2-2, with a weak D call TRBD1 (5 bases). Deletions cut 4 bases from V and 4 bases from J, with 13 bases between. CDR1 and CDR2 from the germline V gene are LGHNA and YNFKEQ. This CDR3 is built from 15 residues. The DNA of the CDR3 is TGTGCCAGCAGCCCCAGGGCGGCTCTCACCGGGGAGCTGTTTTTT. This gives the protein CASSPRAALTGELFF.

Here the CDR3 reads CASWGYLGGNYGYTF. The DNA for the CDR3 is TGTGCCTCCTGGGGTTACCTAGGGGGCAACTATGGCTACACCTTC. This chain uses TRBV6-6 with TRBJ1-2; 7 positions agree with TRBD1. The trim removed 11 bases at V and 2 bases at J, leaving 14 bases unmatched. The CDR3 sequence is 15 residues long. CDR1 MNHNY and CDR2 SVGAGI come from the germline V gene (reference sequence).

The V call is TRBV4-1, the J call TRBJ1-6; tentatively, D is TRBD1 (5 bases). Deletions cut 0 bases from V and 8 bases from J, with 17 bases between. From germline, CDR1 is MGHRA and CDR2 YSYEKL. This CDR3 is 17 amino acids long. CDR3 region: CASSQEKVGRADSPLHF. DNA of the CDR3: TGCGCCAGCAGCCAAGAAAAAGTGGGCAGGGCGGATTCACCCCTCCACTTT.

The J gene is TRBJ2-7, the V gene TRBV10-3, with D tentatively TRBD2 (5 bases). Trimming removed 3 bases at V and 0 bases at J, with 9 bases between. The CDR3 runs 14 residues. CDR1 and CDR2 from the germline V gene are ENHRY and SYGVKD. The CDR3 region has the DNA TGTGCCATCAGTGATCTAGCCGACTCCTACGAGCAGTACTTC. It is translated as CAISDLADSYEQYF.

The rearrangement links TRBV7-9 to TRBJ2-3; D unclear. CDR3 length: 12 residues. Germline lookup yields CDR1 SEHNR and CDR2 FQNEAQ (reference sequence). V shed 3 bases and J shed 5 bases, with 6 bases lying between them. As DNA, the CDR3 is TGTGCCAGCAGCTTGTCGATAGATACGCAGTATTTT. This sequence encodes CASSLSIDTQYF.